The 24 T cell receptor beta chains listed next were all sequenced from one sample in a study of cytomegalovirus exposure and HLA in healthy donors. The primer mix had 60 Vbeta and 13 Jbeta primers. Repertoires were generated with immunoSEQ multiplex PCR, while TCRdb's copy carries only in-frame clones and drops some. The sample has about 190,000 clones; more than 65% are singletons. What was sequenced was PBMCs. The receptors come from a middle-aged man in good health and CMV-seropositive.

The V call is TRBV11-2, the J call TRBJ2-2; TRBD2 is a possible D gene (6 bases). The CDR3 length is 14 residues. Germline CDR1 and CDR2: SGHAT and FQNNGV. V was trimmed by 5 bases and J by 3 bases, leaving 10 bases between them. The DNA of the CDR3 is TGTGCCAGCAGCCTGGGACTCCACACCGGGGAGCTGTTTTTT. As protein: CASSLGLHTGELFF.

A few counts support this clone. V usage is TRBV6-5 and J usage is TRBJ1-2; D perhaps matches TRBD1 (5 bases). CDR3 length: 15 amino acids. V lost 6 bases, J lost 2 bases, and 16 bases lay in between. Germline V CDR1 and CDR2: MNHEY, SVGAGI. Here the CDR3 reads CASRNGAGLNYGYTF. CDR3 DNA: TGTGCCAGCAGAAACGGTGCAGGGCTCAACTATGGCTACACCTTC.

The gene calls are TRBV7-3 and TRBJ1-1; D unresolved. The V and J ends lost 0 bases and 8 bases respectively, with 10 bases between them. From germline, CDR1 is SGHTA and CDR2 FQGTGA. The CDR3 spans 13 residues. CDR3 protein: CASSLTAELEAFF. CDR3 nucleotides: TGTGCCAGCAGCTTAACGGCCGAATTAGAAGCTTTCTTT. The full variable domain, with the rest looked up from reference TRBV7-3 and TRBJ1-1, is GAGVSQTPSNKVTEKGKYVELRCDPISGHTALYWYRQSLGQGPEFLIYFQGTGAADDSGLPNDRFFAVRPEGSVSTLKIQRTERGDSAVYLCASSLTAELEAFFGQGTRLTVV.

This clone has only one observation. V is TRBV6-6 and J is TRBJ2-7; 10 bases match TRBD1. CDR1 and CDR2 from the germline V gene are MNHNY and SVGAGI (reference sequence). This CDR3 has 14 residues. V lost 2 bases, J lost 3 bases, and 1 base stayed unmatched. The CDR3 here is CASSYGDRGYEQYF. CDR3 nucleotides: TGTGCCAGCAGTTACGGGGACAGGGGCTACGAGCAGTACTTC.

The chain couples TRBV20-1 to TRBJ2-7; TRBD2 might be the D (5 bases). The CDR3 covers 11 residues. Germline CDR1 and CDR2: DFQATT and SNEGSKA (reference sequence). The germline V and J ends were trimmed by 3 bases and 2 bases, with 5 bases remaining between them. The CDR3: CSARTTYEQYF. The CDR3 DNA reads TGCAGTGCTAGGACTACCTACGAGCAGTACTTC.

CDR3 amino acids: CSVGPQGADNEQFF. For the CDR3, the DNA is TGCAGCGTTGGACCACAGGGGGCCGACAATGAGCAGTTCTTC. V and J are TRBV29-1 and TRBJ2-1; 9 nucleotides agree with TRBD1. Trimming took 4 bases from V and 5 from J; bases not matched to a gene: 6. Germline V CDR1 and CDR2: SQVTM, ANQGSEA. There are 14 residues in the CDR3.

The gene calls are TRBV5-1 and TRBJ2-3; TRBD2 agrees at 9 bases. Unmatched junction bases numbered 3, after V lost 0 bases and J lost 1 base. Germline lookup yields CDR1 SGHRS and CDR2 YFSETQ. The CDR3 spans 16 residues. Here the CDR3 reads CASSLELAGRTDTQYF. The CDR3 nucleotides read TGCGCCAGCAGCTTGGAACTAGCGGGCCGCACAGATACGCAGTATTTT.

The chain has TRBV11-2 and TRBJ2-3; the match to TRBD1 covers 9 bases. The trim removed 3 bases at V and 4 bases at J, leaving 2 bases unmatched. The CDR3 runs 14 residues. Germline assignment: CDR1 SGHAT and CDR2 FQNNGV. The CDR3, as DNA: TGTGCCAGCAGCTTGGGACAGGGCGCAGATACGCAGTATTTT. Translating gives CASSLGQGADTQYF. The variable domain in full, with the rest retrieved from reference TRBV11-2 and TRBJ2-3, is EAGVAQSPRYKIIEKRQSVAFWCNPISGHATLYWYQQILGQGPKLLIQFQNNGVVDDSQLPKDRFSAERLKGVDSTLKIQPAKLEDSAVYLCASSLGQGADTQYFGPGTRLTVL.

This clone occurred a few times. The chain combines TRBV27 with TRBJ1-1; D not resolved. This CDR3 has 15 amino acids. V lost 4 bases and J lost 2, with 14 bases in between. Germline V lookup: CDR1 MNHEY, CDR2 SMNVEV (reference sequence). CDR3 sequence: CASSSSQTGNTEAFF. The DNA for the CDR3 is TGTGCCAGCAGTTCCTCCCAGACGGGAAACACTGAAGCTTTCTTT.

CDR3 loop: CASSFGTASSYEQYF. The CDR3, as DNA: TGTGCCAGCAGTTTCGGGACAGCAAGCTCCTACGAGCAGTACTTC. The genes are TRBV27 and TRBJ2-7, with 7 bases matching TRBD1. There are 15 residues in the CDR3. Germline CDR1 and CDR2: MNHEY and SMNVEV (reference sequence). V was pared by 3 bases and J by 0 bases, with 5 bases of the junction left unmatched.

V and J are TRBV5-8 and TRBJ2-7; 8 bases line up with TRBD2. V trimming: 4 bases; J trimming: 6 bases; junction bases outside the gene matches: 12. The CDR3 runs to 15 residues. Germline V gene data show CDR1 as SGHTS and CDR2 as YDEGEE. CDR3 loop: CASSHGGGRWPEQYF. The CDR3 DNA follows: TGTGCCAGCAGCCATGGAGGCGGGAGGTGGCCCGAGCAGTACTTC.

The chain uses TRBV5-4 and TRBJ2-2; possibly TRBD2 for D (5 bases). The CDR3 runs to 14 residues. Germline V gene sequence: CDR1 SGHNT, CDR2 YYREEE (reference sequence). V lost 4 bases and J lost 8, with 15 bases in between. CDR3 region: CASSRPESGGELFF. In nucleotides, the CDR3 is TGTGCCAGCAGCCGGCCGGAGTCGGGGGGGGAGCTGTTTTTT.

This rearrangement joins TRBV30 to TRBJ1-3; 7 bases match TRBD1. The CDR3 loop spans 15 amino acids. The germline CDR1 and CDR2 sequences are GTSNPN and SVGIG (reference sequence). The ends lost 2 bases at V and 1 base at J; junction bases unmatched: 5. This CDR3 reads CAWSPGQESGNTIYF. For the CDR3, the DNA is TGTGCCTGGAGTCCCGGACAGGAGTCTGGAAACACCATATATTTT.

This chain links TRBV7-9 with TRBJ2-1; D might be TRBD1 (6 bases). Trimming cost V 5 bases and J 8 bases, with 19 bases left between them. Germline CDR1 is SEHNR and CDR2 is FQNEAQ (reference sequence). The CDR3 sequence is 15 residues long. CDR3 amino acids: CASSPGDRYFDEQFF. The CDR3, as DNA: TGTGCCAGCAGCCCCGGAGACAGGTATTTTGATGAGCAGTTCTTC.

The V and J genes are TRBV19 and TRBJ2-1; possible D gene TRBD2, 6 bases. V gave up 4 bases and J gave up 3 bases, with 22 bases separating them. This CDR3 is built from 18 residues. The V gene's germline CDR1 is LNHDA and CDR2 SQIVND (reference sequence). Here the CDR3 reads CASSNWQGGRGFYNEQFF. The CDR3 DNA reads as TGTGCCAGTAGTAATTGGCAAGGAGGGAGAGGGTTCTACAATGAGCAGTTCTTC.

The rearrangement uses TRBV6-6 and TRBJ2-7; 10 bases match TRBD2. The V gene's germline CDR1 is MNHNY and CDR2 SVGAGI (reference sequence). This CDR3 contains 15 residues. Trimming removed 6 bases from V and 3 bases from J; junction bases left unmatched: 8. The chain's CDR3 is CASRDGTSVFYEQYF. The CDR3 DNA reads TGTGCCAGCAGGGACGGGACTAGCGTATTCTACGAGCAGTACTTC.

The rearrangement uses TRBV5-1 and TRBJ2-7; 7 bases line up with TRBD1. Trimming took 4 bases from V and 3 from J; bases not matched to a gene: 16. The CDR3 contains 17 residues. Germline V CDR1 and CDR2: SGHRS, YFSETQ. The CDR3 DNA follows: TGCGCCAGCAGCCACGGGACAGTCAGAGGGATTATCTACGAGCAGTACTTC. Translation: CASSHGTVRGIIYEQYF.

The chain joins TRBV6-1 to TRBJ1-2; TRBD1 aligns across 9 bases. The CDR3 is made up of 14 amino acids. J was trimmed by 0 bases and V by 4 bases; bases with no gene match: 0. From germline, CDR1 is MNHNS and CDR2 SASEGT. The CDR3 coding sequence is TGTGCCAGCAGTGGGACAGGGGCTAACTATGGCTACACCTTC. Its protein product is CASSGTGANYGYTF.

This sequence joins TRBV5-6 and TRBJ2-7, with D maybe TRBD2 (5 bases). Between the trimmed V and J ends, which lost 0 bases and 0 bases, there was a span of 10 bases. This CDR3 is built from 15 residues. CDR1 is SGHDT and CDR2 is YYEEEE in the germline V gene. CDR3 DNA: TGTGCCAGCAGCTTGGGGCCGGGAAGCTCCTACGAGCAGTACTTC. Amino acid sequence: CASSLGPGSSYEQYF.

V gene TRBV10-3 combines with J gene TRBJ2-7; perhaps TRBD1 as D (6 bases). The CDR3 extends over 15 amino acids. From germline, CDR1 is ENHRY and CDR2 SYGVKD. Trimming took off 5 bases at V and 3 bases at J, with 17 bases between the two ends. In DNA form, the CDR3 reads TGTGCCATCAGTTCGGGACACAAAAGCGGCTACGAGCAGTACTTC. Translated: CAISSGHKSGYEQYF.

V and J are TRBV7-6 and TRBJ2-7, with D possibly being TRBD1 (5 bases). Per germline, CDR1 SGHVS and CDR2 FNYEAQ. The CDR3 contains 14 residues. Deletions cut 3 bases from V and 6 bases from J, with 15 bases between. CDR3 in amino acids: CASSFTDNHVEQYF. The DNA for the CDR3 is TGTGCCAGCAGCTTTACGGACAATCATGTCGAGCAGTACTTC. The variable domain in full, completed from reference TRBV7-6 and TRBJ2-7, reads GAGVSQSPRYKVTKRGQDVALRCDPISGHVSLYWYRQALGQGPEFLTYFNYEAQQDKSGLPNDRFSAERPEGSISTLTIQRTEQRDSAMYRCASSFTDNHVEQYFGPGTRLTVT.

This chain links TRBV5-4 with TRBJ2-3, with D possibly TRBD2 on 6 matching bases. The germline V and J ends were trimmed by 5 bases and 7 bases, with 20 bases remaining between them. The CDR3 contains 15 residues. Germline CDR1 is SGHNT and CDR2 is YYREEE (reference sequence). As DNA, the CDR3 is TGTGCCAGCAGGCAAGAACCCGGGAGTGCAAATACGCAGTATTTT. Protein product: CASRQEPGSANTQYF.

The chain employs TRBV9 and TRBJ1-1, with D maybe TRBD1 (6 bases). This CDR3 is 14 amino acids long. The germline gives CDR1 SGDLS, CDR2 YYNGEE. V was shortened by 1 base and J by 5 bases, with 12 bases between the two germline ends. CDR3 region: CASSVYREGTEAFF. The CDR3 bases are TGTGCCAGCAGCGTATACAGGGAGGGAACTGAAGCTTTCTTT. Complete variable domain (other parts from reference TRBV9 and TRBJ1-1): DSGVTQTPKHLITATGQRVTLRCSPRSGDLSVYWYQQSLDQGLQFLIQYYNGEERAKGNILERFSAQQFPDLHSELNLSSLELGDSALYFCASSVYREGTEAFFGQGTRLTVV.

This clone has only a few counts. V and J are TRBV6-1 and TRBJ1-4; 7 bases match TRBD1. The CDR3 is 17 residues long. After removal of 3 bases from V and 8 bases from J, the junction contained 15 bases not matched to a gene. Germline lookup yields CDR1 MNHNS and CDR2 SASEGT. The CDR3 reads CASSEGRGLLWGEKLFF. The DNA for the CDR3 is TGTGCCAGCAGTGAGGGAAGGGGGCTATTGTGGGGCGAAAAACTGTTTTTT.